These T cell receptor beta chains were read from a single sample in a study of regulatory T cells in long-lasting Graves disease. TCRdb re-called the multiplex PCR reads through MiXCR, storing one row per CDR3 protein. Here the sample spans over 450,000 distinct CDR3 sequences, roughly 21% being singletons. The sample was peripheral blood mononuclear cells (PBMCs), taken when the disease was refractory, from a patient treated with antithyroid drugs. These TCRs come from a female donor with Graves disease. Each CDR3 is given without its conserved first and last residue. A D gene is named only where the DNA matches it firmly.

NA | TRBJ1-5 | TRBV19 | ASSPRAFGEQPQH
TRBD1 | TRBJ1-2 | TRBV12-3/TRBV12-4 | ASSSNPGQMYGYT
NA | TRBJ1-2 | TRBV6-5 | ASSYTDSVGGYT
TRBD2 | TRBJ2-1 | TRBV10-3 | AIGTSGGSYNEQF
TRBD2 | TRBJ2-7 | TRBV5-4 | ASSLGASGRIGEQY
TRBD1 | TRBJ1-4 | TRBV6-1 | ASRPTGKGPTNEKLF
NA | TRBJ1-5 | TRBV10-3 | ASAAVSNQPQH
NA | TRBJ1-1 | TRBV15 | ATSRLSVNTEAF
NA | TRBJ1-4 | TRBV20-1 | SARGTGNEKLF
NA | TRBJ1-4 | TRBV28 | ASSPLFATNEKLF
TRBD2 | TRBJ2-4 | TRBV20-1 | SAPRTSGDIQY
TRBD2 | TRBJ2-5 | TRBV6-1 | ASSGRGLAGGYQETQY
NA | TRBJ2-5 | TRBV7-9 | ASSFYGSIVPTETQY
TRBD2 | TRBJ2-2 | TRBV10-3 | AIAAGGDTGELF
NA | TRBJ2-1 | TRBV7-8 | ASNLQPFNEQF
NA | TRBJ2-5 | TRBV19 | ASSSSAWRKMQETQY
TRBD1 | TRBJ1-1 | TRBV27 | ASSLSRTGNTEAF